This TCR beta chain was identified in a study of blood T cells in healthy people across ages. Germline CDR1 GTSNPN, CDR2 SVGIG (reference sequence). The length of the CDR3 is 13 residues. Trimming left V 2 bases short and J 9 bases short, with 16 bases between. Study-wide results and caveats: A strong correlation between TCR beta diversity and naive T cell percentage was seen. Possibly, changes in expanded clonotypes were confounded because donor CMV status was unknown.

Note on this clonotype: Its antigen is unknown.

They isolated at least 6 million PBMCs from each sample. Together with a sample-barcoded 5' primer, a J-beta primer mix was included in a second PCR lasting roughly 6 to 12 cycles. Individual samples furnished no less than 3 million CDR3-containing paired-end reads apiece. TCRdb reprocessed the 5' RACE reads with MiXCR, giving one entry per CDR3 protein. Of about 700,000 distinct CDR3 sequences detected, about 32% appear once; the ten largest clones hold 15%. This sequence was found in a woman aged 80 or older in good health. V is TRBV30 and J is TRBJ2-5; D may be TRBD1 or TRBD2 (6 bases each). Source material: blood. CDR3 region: CAWSKGGEVAQYF. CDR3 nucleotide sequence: TGTGCCTGGAGTAAGGGGGGCGAGGTAGCCCAGTACTTC. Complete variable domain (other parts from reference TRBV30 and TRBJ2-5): SQTIHQWPATLVQPVGSPLSLECTVEGTSNPNLYWYRQAAGRGLQLLFYSVGIGQISSEVPQNLSASRPQDRQFILSSKKLLLSDSGFYLCAWSKGGEVAQYFGPGTRLLVL.